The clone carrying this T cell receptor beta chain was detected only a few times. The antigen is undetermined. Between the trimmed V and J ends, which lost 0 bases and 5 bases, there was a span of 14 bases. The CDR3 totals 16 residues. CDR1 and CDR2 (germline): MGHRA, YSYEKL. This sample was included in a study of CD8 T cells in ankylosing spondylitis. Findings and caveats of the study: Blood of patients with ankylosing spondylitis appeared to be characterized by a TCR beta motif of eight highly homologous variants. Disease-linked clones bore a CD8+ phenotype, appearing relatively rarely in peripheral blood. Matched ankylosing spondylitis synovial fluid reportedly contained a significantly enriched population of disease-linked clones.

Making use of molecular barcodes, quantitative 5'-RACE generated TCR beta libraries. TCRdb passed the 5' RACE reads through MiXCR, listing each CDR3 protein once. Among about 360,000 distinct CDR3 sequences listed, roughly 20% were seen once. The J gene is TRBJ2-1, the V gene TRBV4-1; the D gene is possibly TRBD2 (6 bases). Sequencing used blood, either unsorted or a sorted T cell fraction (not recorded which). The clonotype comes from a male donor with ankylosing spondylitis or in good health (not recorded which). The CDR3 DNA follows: TGCGCCAGCAGCCAAGAGGGAAGCGGGCGCGACAATGAGCAGTTCTTC. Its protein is CASSQEGSGRDNEQFF.